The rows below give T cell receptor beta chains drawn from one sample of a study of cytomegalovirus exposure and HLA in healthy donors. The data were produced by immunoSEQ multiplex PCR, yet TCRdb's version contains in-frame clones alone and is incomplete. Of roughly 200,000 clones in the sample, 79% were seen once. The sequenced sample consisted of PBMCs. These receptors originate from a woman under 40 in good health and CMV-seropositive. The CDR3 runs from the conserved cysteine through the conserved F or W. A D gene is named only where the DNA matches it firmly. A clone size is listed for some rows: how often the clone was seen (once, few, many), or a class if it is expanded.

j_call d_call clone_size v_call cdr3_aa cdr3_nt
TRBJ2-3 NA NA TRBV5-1 CASRIAGSTTDTQYF TGCGCCAGCAGAATCGCAGGGTCCACCACAGATACGCAGTATTTT
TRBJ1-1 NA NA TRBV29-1 CSVSTPIYPEAFF TGCAGCGTTTCTACCCCTATCTACCCTGAAGCTTTCTTT
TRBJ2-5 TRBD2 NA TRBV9 CASSGLLAGGEETQYF TGTGCCAGCAGCGGACTGTTAGCGGGGGGGGAAGAGACCCAGTACTTC
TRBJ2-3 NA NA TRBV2 CASSSSSPSDTQYF TGTGCCAGCAGCTCTAGCTCCCCCTCGGATACGCAGTATTTT
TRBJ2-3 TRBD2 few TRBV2 CASSAGGGTDTQYF TGTGCCAGCAGTGCGGGGGGGGGTACAGATACGCAGTATTTT
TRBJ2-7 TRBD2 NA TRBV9 CASSPGLLAGRDEQYF TGTGCCAGCAGCCCAGGCTTACTAGCGGGAAGAGACGAGCAGTACTTC
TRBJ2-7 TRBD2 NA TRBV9 CASSVGAGGYEQYF TGTGCCAGCAGCGTAGGAGCGGGAGGCTACGAGCAGTACTTC
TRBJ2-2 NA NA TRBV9 CASGDIHTGELFF TGTGCCAGCGGGGACATCCACACCGGGGAGCTGTTTTTT
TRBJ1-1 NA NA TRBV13 CASSLGGFRMNTEAFF TGTGCCAGCAGCTTAGGGGGCTTCAGGATGAACACTGAAGCTTTCTTT
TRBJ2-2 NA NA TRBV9 CASSVVTGELFF TGTGCCAGCAGCGTAGTAACCGGGGAGCTGTTTTTT
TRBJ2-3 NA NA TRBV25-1 CASSGWTDYTDTQYF TGTGCCAGCAGTGGCTGGACAGACTACACAGATACGCAGTATTTT
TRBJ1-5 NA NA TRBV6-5 CASSTTGYQPQHF TGTGCCAGCAGTACGACAGGATATCAGCCCCAGCATTTT
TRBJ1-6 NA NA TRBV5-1 CASADGGDSPLHF TGCGCCAGCGCGGACGGGGGGGATTCACCCCTCCACTTT
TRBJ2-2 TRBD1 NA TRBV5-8 CAGTGDGSYTGELFF TGTGCCGGAACAGGGGACGGCAGTTACACCGGGGAGCTGTTTTTT
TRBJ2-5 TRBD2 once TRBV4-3 CASSQSLAGAAETQYF TGCGCCAGCAGCCAGTCTTTAGCGGGGGCCGCCGAGACCCAGTACTTC
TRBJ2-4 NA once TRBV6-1 CASSESVGLAKNIQYF TGTGCCAGCAGTGAAAGCGTCGGCTTAGCCAAAAACATTCAGTACTTC
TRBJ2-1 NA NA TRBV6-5 CASSPLDSVWQFF TGTGCCAGCAGCCCCCTCGACAGTGTATGGCAGTTCTTC
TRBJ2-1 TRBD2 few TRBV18 CASSRELADYNEQFF TGTGCCAGCTCACGAGAACTAGCGGACTACAATGAGCAGTTCTTC
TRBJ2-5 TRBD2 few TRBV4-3 CASSQVARRLAGETQYF TGCGCCAGCAGCCAAGTCGCAAGACGACTAGCCGGGGAGACCCAGTACTTC
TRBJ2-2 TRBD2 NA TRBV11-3 CASSPSGYTGELFF TGTGCCAGCAGCCCTAGCGGCTACACCGGGGAGCTGTTTTTT
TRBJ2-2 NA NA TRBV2 CASSEGGNANTGELFF TGTGCCAGCAGTGAAGGCGGGAACGCGAACACCGGGGAGCTGTTTTTT
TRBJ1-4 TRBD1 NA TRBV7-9 CASSSGQENNEKLFF TGTGCCAGCAGCTCCGGACAGGAAAATAATGAAAAACTGTTTTTT
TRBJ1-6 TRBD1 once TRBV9 CASSSRDRGTSPLHF TGTGCCAGCAGCAGCCGGGACAGGGGAACTTCACCCCTCCACTTT
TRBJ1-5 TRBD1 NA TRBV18 CASSPGTGDQPQHF TGTGCCAGCTCACCCGGGACAGGGGATCAGCCCCAGCATTTT
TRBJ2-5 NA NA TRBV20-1 CSARSKRTQYF TGCAGTGCTAGATCCAAGAGGACCCAGTACTTC
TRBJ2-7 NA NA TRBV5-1 CASSLGLGGAAEQYF TGCGCCAGCAGCTTGGGTCTGGGTGGGGCCGCCGAGCAGTACTTC
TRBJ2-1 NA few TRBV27 CASSSLRLVAYNEQFF TGTGCCAGCAGTTCCTTAAGGCTAGTCGCCTACAATGAGCAGTTCTTC
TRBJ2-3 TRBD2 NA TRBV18 CASSPGTSVTDTQYF TGTGCCAGCTCGCCCGGGACTAGCGTAACAGATACGCAGTATTTT
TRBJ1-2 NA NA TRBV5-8 CASKGPNLYGYTF TGTGCCAGCAAGGGGCCTAACCTCTATGGCTACACCTTC
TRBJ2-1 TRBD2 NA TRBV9 CASSNAGGPYNEQFF TGTGCCAGCAGCAATGCGGGGGGGCCCTACAATGAGCAGTTCTTC
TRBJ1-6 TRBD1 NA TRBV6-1 CASSLGQGYSPLHF TGTGCCAGCAGTCTAGGACAGGGTTATTCACCCCTCCACTTT
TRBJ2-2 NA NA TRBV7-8 CASVRGQANTGELFF TGTGCCAGCGTCAGGGGACAAGCGAACACCGGGGAGCTGTTTTTT
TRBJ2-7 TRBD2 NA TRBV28 CASSFPSSGRGSYEQYF TGTGCCAGCAGTTTTCCCTCCAGCGGGAGGGGCTCCTACGAGCAGTACTTC
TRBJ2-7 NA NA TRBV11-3 CASSLGTVEVGYEQYF TGTGCCAGCAGCTTAGGGACCGTGGAGGTTGGGTACGAGCAGTACTTC
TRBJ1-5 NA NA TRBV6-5 CASRGHGNQPQHF TGTGCCAGCAGGGGGCACGGCAATCAGCCCCAGCATTTT
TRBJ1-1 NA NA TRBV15 CATSRVHTEGYTEAFF TGTGCCACCAGCAGAGTACACACTGAGGGATACACTGAAGCTTTCTTT
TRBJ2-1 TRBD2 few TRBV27 CASKRERSYNEQFF TGTGCCAGCAAGCGGGAGCGCTCCTACAATGAGCAGTTCTTC